The 18 T cell receptor beta chains in this list originate from one sample, sequenced in a study of identical twins. TCRdb fed the 5' RACE reads into MiXCR, producing one record per CDR3 protein. The sample shows about 530,000 distinct CDR3 sequences, about 22% of them seen only once. The data were also submitted as part of a second study, on yellow fever vaccine responses in identical twins.

Sequencing used CD4+ T cells sorted from blood. These receptors came from a woman under 30 in good health.

This sequence joins TRBV7-9 and TRBJ2-3, with 10 bases lining up with TRBD2. The CDR3 length is 17 residues. V lost 6 bases to trimming and J lost 3 bases; unmatched junction nucleotides: 12. Looked up from germline, CDR1 is SEHNR and CDR2 is FQNEAQ (reference sequence). The CDR3 DNA sequence: TGTGCCAGCAGGCTAGTGGGGCTAGCGGGAGTTACAGATACGCAGTATTTT. Its protein is CASRLVGLAGVTDTQYF.

The chain carries TRBV13 and TRBJ1-2; no clear D gene. Trimming cost V 7 bases and J 4 bases, with 13 bases left between them. Germline CDR1 is PRHDT and CDR2 is FYEKMQ (reference sequence). The CDR3 extends over 13 amino acids. Here the CDR3 reads CASTIGSSYGYTF. The CDR3 coding sequence is TGTGCCAGCACTATAGGGAGTTCCTATGGCTACACCTTC.

The sample holds a few counts of this clonotype. The rearrangement uses TRBV5-5 and TRBJ2-1, with D unclear. The CDR3 sequence is 18 residues long. Trimming removed 0 bases at V and 0 bases at J, with 16 bases between. Germline values: CDR1 SGHKS, CDR2 YYEKEE (reference sequence). The CDR3 sequence: CASSLGSRRLSSYNEQFF. Written as DNA, the CDR3 is TGTGCCAGCAGCTTGGGATCCCGACGGTTGAGCTCCTACAATGAGCAGTTCTTC. Based on the CDR3 plus reference TRBV5-5 and TRBJ2-1, the full variable domain is DAGVTQSPTHLIKTRGQQVTLRCSPISGHKSVSWYQQVLGQGPQFIFQYYEKEERGRGNFPDRFSARQFPNYSSELNVNALLLGDSALYLCASSLGSRRLSSYNEQFFGPGTRLTVL.

The J gene is TRBJ1-3, the V gene TRBV9, with D perhaps matching TRBD1 (6 bases). The CDR3 is 15 residues long. Germline CDR1 SGDLS, CDR2 YYNGEE. The V and J ends lost 3 bases and 0 bases respectively, with 10 bases between them. CDR3 in DNA: TGTGCCAGCAGCGCAGGACAGAGCTCTGGAAACACCATATATTTT. The encoded protein is CASSAGQSSGNTIYF.

This clonotype was seen a few times. The V and J genes are TRBV28 and TRBJ1-4; D ambiguous. Germline V gene sequence: CDR1 MDHEN, CDR2 SYDVKM. V was clipped by 6 bases and J by 10 bases, with 9 bases between them. The CDR3 covers 11 residues. In DNA form, the CDR3 reads TGTGCCAGCAGGCTTTTTGGAAAACTGTTTTTT. Translating gives CASRLFGKLFF. Filled out from reference TRBV28 and TRBJ1-4, the complete variable domain reads DVKVTQSSRYLVKRTGEKVFLECVQDMDHENMFWYRQDPGLGLRLIYFSYDVKMKEKGDIPEGYSVSREKKERFSLILESASTNQTSMYLCASRLFGKLFFGSGTQLSVL.

A few counts support this clonotype. V and J are TRBV7-3 and TRBJ2-2; the D is unclear. The CDR3 length is 15 residues. Germline V gene data show CDR1 as SGHTA and CDR2 as FQGTGA. The V gene lost 1 base and the J gene lost 2 bases, with 8 bases spanning the gap. CDR3: CASSLRTDNTGELFF. The DNA of the CDR3 is TGTGCCAGCAGCTTAAGGACGGATAACACCGGGGAGCTGTTTTTT.

A few counts support this clonotype. As DNA, the CDR3 is TGTGCCAGCCTGCCGGAGAGAGACACAGATACGCAGTATTTT. Translated, it gives CASLPERDTDTQYF. The rearrangement joins TRBV12-3 or TRBV12-4 to TRBJ2-3, with D uncertain. Trimming took 8 bases from V and 2 from J, leaving 14 bases between them. This CDR3 spans 14 amino acids.

This clonotype was counted a few times. This chain connects TRBV5-6 to TRBJ1-1, with 10 nucleotides matching TRBD1. Germline loops: CDR1 SGHDT, CDR2 YYEEEE. Losses at the gene ends were 5 bases for V and 5 bases for J; bases not matched to a gene: 3. The CDR3 consists of 13 residues. CDR3 region: CASRMDRGTEAFF. DNA of the CDR3: TGTGCCAGCAGGATGGACAGGGGGACTGAAGCTTTCTTT.

This clonotype has just a few counts. The chain employs TRBV4-1 and TRBJ1-4; TRBD1 is a possible D gene (5 bases). CDR1 is MGHRA and CDR2 is YSYEKL in the germline V gene. V was pared by 4 bases and J by 4 bases, with 19 bases between. CDR3 length: 17 amino acids. CDR3 nucleotide sequence: TGCGCCAGCAGCCGCGCCCGGGACCGAACTTTTAATGAAAAACTGTTTTTT. Protein product: CASSRARDRTFNEKLFF.

This clonotype has only a few counts. The rearrangement joins TRBV5-1 to TRBJ1-4; 10 bases agree with TRBD1. With 4 bases clipped from V and 7 bases from J, the junction kept 4 bases outside the gene matches. From germline, CDR1 is SGHRS and CDR2 YFSETQ. The CDR3 is made up of 14 amino acids. The CDR3: CASSAGQGIEKLFF. The CDR3 coding sequence is TGCGCCAGCAGCGCGGGACAGGGGATTGAAAAACTGTTTTTT.

This clonotype has a single count. V is TRBV5-1 and J is TRBJ2-3; 10 nucleotides line up with TRBD1. The CDR3 consists of 17 residues. Germline CDR1 reads SGHRS; CDR2 reads YFSETQ. V dropped 1 base and J dropped 4; count of bases not matched to a gene: 9. The CDR3 DNA reads TGCGCCAGCAGCTTGAGAGTCCGACAGGGGGCAGCAGATACGCAGTATTTT. The encoded protein is CASSLRVRQGAADTQYF.

The chain links TRBV10-3 to TRBJ2-2; the match to TRBD2 covers 12 bases. There are 15 residues in the CDR3. The germline gives CDR1 ENHRY, CDR2 SYGVKD. V lost 8 bases and J lost 10; bases outside the gene matches: 11. The CDR3 DNA follows: TGTGCCATCGGATCGCGGACTAGCGGGAACGCGGAGCTGTTTTTT. Protein product: CAIGSRTSGNAELFF.

This clonotype was seen a few times. The V call is TRBV28, the J call TRBJ2-7, with 11 nucleotides matching TRBD2. Trimming removed 6 bases from V and 1 base from J; junction bases left unmatched: 5. CDR3 size: 15 residues. Germline loops: CDR1 MDHEN, CDR2 SYDVKM. Here the CDR3 DNA reads TGTGCCAGCAGCCAACTAGCGGGAGCTTCCTACGAGCAGTACTTC. Protein: CASSQLAGASYEQYF.

This clonotype was picked up a small number of times. The chain has TRBV20-1 and TRBJ2-1; the D gene could be TRBD1 or TRBD2 (5 bases each). Trimming removed 6 bases from V and 12 bases from J, with 15 bases in between. Germline loops: CDR1 DFQATT, CDR2 SNEGSKA (reference sequence). This CDR3 contains 11 residues. CDR3 sequence: CSAFTGTGQFF. The CDR3 coding sequence is TGCAGTGCCTTCACCGGGACGGGGCAGTTCTTC.

This chain uses TRBV7-9 with TRBJ2-1; D is uncertain. V lost 3 bases and J 1 base, leaving 10 bases between the germline ends. CDR1 is SEHNR and CDR2 is FQNEAQ in the germline V gene (reference sequence). There are 15 residues in the CDR3. CDR3 amino acids: CASSFIADSYNEQFF. CDR3 in DNA: TGTGCCAGCAGCTTTATCGCGGATTCCTACAATGAGCAGTTCTTC.

The gene calls are TRBV5-1 and TRBJ2-7; D possibly corresponds to TRBD1 (6 bases). Trimming pared 2 bases from V and 0 bases from J, leaving 12 bases between. CDR1 is SGHRS and CDR2 is YFSETQ in the germline V gene. This CDR3 has 15 residues. This CDR3 is CASSFGTPSSYEQYV. The CDR3 DNA follows: TGCGCCAGCAGCTTCGGGACACCAAGCTCCTACGAGCAGTACGTC.

This clonotype has only a few counts. This sequence joins TRBV12-3 or TRBV12-4 and TRBJ2-2; 7 nucleotides line up with TRBD2. V shed 2 bases and J 5 bases; nucleotides not matched to a gene: 5. The CDR3 spans 15 residues. CDR3 protein: CASSLLFGGTGELFF. The CDR3 region has the DNA TGTGCCAGCAGTTTATTATTCGGGGGGACCGGGGAGCTGTTTTTT.

The chain recombines TRBV11-2 with TRBJ2-3; possible D gene TRBD2, 5 bases. The germline V gene has CDR1 SGHAT and CDR2 FQNNGV. Trimming stripped 3 bases from V and 8 bases from J, with 9 bases between. The CDR3 runs to 12 residues. The CDR3 DNA follows: TGTGCCAGCAGCTTCGAAGGGAGTACGCAGTATTTT. Its protein is CASSFEGSTQYF.